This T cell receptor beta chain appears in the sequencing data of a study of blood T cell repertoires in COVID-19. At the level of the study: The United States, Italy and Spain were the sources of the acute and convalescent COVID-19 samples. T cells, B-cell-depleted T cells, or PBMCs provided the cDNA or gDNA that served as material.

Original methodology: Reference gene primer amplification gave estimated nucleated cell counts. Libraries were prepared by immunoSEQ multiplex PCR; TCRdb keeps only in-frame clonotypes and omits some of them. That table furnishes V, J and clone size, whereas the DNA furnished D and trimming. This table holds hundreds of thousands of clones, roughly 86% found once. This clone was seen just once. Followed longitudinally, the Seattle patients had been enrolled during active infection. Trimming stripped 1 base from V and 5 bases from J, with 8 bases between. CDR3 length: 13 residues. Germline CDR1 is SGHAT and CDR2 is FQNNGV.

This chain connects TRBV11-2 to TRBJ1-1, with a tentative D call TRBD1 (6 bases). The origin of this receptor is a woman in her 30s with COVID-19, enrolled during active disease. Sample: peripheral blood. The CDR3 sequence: CASSLGTGTEAFF. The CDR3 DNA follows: TGTGCCAGCAGCTTAGGAACAGGGACTGAAGCTTTCTTT. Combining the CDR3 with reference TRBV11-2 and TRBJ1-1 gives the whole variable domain EAGVAQSPRYKIIEKRQSVAFWCNPISGHATLYWYQQILGQGPKLLIQFQNNGVVDDSQLPKDRFSAERLKGVDSTLKIQPAKLEDSAVYLCASSLGTGTEAFFGQGTRLTVV.